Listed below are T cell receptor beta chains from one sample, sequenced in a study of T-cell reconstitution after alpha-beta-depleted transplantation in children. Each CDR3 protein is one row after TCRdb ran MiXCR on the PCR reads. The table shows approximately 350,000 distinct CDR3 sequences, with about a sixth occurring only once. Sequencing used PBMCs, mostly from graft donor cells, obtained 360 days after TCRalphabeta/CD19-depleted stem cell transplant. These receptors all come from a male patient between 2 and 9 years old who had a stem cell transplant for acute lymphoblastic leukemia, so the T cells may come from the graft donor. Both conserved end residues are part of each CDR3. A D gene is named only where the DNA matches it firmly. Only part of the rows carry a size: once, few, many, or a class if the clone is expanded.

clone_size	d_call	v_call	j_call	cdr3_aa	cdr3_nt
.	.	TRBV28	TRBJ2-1	CASSLPSGTVPRSYNEQFF	TGTGCCAGCAGTTTACCCAGCGGGACAGTTCCCCGTTCCTACAATGAGCAGTTCTTC
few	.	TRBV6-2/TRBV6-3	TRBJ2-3	CASSYGGARTDTQYF	TGTGCCAGCAGTTACGGCGGAGCCCGCACAGATACGCAGTATTTT
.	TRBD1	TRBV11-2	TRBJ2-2	CASSSGGTGNTGELFF	TGTGCCAGCAGCTCCGGTGGGACAGGGAACACCGGGGAGCTGTTTTTT
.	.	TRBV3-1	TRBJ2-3	CASSTIERMNTDTQYF	TGTGCCAGCAGCACTATAGAGCGGATGAACACAGATACGCAGTATTTT
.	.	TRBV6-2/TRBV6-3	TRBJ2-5	CASSYSRDQETQYF	TGTGCCAGCAGTTACTCGAGGGACCAAGAGACCCAGTACTTC
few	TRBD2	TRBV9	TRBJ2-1	CASSVVGGDNEQFF	TGTGCCAGCAGCGTAGTGGGAGGGGACAATGAGCAGTTCTTC
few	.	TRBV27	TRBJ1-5	CASSLSQNQPQHF	TGTGCCAGCAGTTTATCACAGAATCAGCCCCAGCATTTT
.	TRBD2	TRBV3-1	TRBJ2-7	CASSQASGSGEQYF	TGTGCCAGCAGCCAGGCTAGCGGGAGTGGGGAGCAGTACTTC
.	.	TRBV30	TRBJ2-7	CAWSASHYEQYF	TGTGCCTGGAGCGCTTCCCACTACGAGCAGTACTTC
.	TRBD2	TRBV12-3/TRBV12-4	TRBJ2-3	CASSSRDYDTQYF	TGTGCCAGCAGCTCCCGGGACTACGATACGCAGTATTTT
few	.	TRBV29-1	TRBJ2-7	CSVDLGDYEQYF	TGCAGCGTTGATTTGGGGGACTACGAGCAGTACTTC
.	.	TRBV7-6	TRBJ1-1	CASSLASTGTEAFF	TGTGCCAGCAGCTTAGCGTCAACGGGCACTGAAGCTTTCTTT
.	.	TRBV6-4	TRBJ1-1	CASSDLAGRAFF	TGTGCCAGCAGTGACTTGGCAGGGCGAGCTTTCTTT
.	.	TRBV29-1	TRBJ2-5	CSVDFQETQYF	TGCAGCGTTGATTTCCAAGAGACCCAGTACTTC
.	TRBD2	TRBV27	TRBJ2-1	CASSLLVPAGVSPNEQFF	TGTGCCAGCAGTTTATTGGTGCCTGCGGGAGTCTCCCCCAATGAGCAGTTCTTC
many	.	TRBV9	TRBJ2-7	CASSVDPSYEQYF	TGTGCCAGCAGCGTAGATCCTTCCTACGAGCAGTACTTC
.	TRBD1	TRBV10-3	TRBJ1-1	CAISESDRGLRGTEAFF	TGTGCCATCAGTGAATCGGACAGGGGGTTGAGGGGCACTGAAGCTTTCTTT
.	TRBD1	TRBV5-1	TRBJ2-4	CASSLRPPGQGSKNIQYF	TGCGCCAGCAGCTTGCGCCCCCCGGGACAGGGGAGCAAAAACATTCAGTACTTC
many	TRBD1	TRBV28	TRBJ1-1	CASSPGTGGVEAFF	TGTGCCAGCAGTCCCGGGACAGGGGGGGTTGAAGCTTTCTTT
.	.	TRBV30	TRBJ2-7	CAWDSSSYEQYF	TGTGCCTGGGACAGCAGCTCCTACGAGCAGTACTTC
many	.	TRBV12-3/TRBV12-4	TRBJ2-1	CASSPGSSYNEQFF	TGTGCCAGCAGCCCAGGGTCCTCCTACAATGAGCAGTTCTTC
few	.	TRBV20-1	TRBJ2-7	CSARDHGSGFAYEQYF	TGCAGTGCTAGAGATCATGGGAGCGGGTTTGCCTACGAGCAGTACTTC
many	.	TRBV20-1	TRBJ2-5	CSADRQETQYF	TGCAGTGCCGACCGCCAAGAGACCCAGTACTTC
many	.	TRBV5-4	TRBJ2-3	CASAHLRTDTQYF	TGTGCCAGCGCCCATTTAAGGACAGATACGCAGTATTTT
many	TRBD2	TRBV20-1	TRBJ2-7	CSAAGLAYFNEQYF	TGCAGTGCCGCGGGACTAGCGTACTTCAACGAGCAGTACTTC
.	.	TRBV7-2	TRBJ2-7	CASSSVGSYEQYF	TGTGCCAGCAGCTCAGTAGGTAGCTACGAGCAGTACTTC
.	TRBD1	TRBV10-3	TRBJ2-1	CAISDPPRGYNEQFF	TGTGCCATCAGTGATCCCCCCAGGGGGTACAATGAGCAGTTCTTC
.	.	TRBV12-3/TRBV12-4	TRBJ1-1	CASSFGLAFF	TGTGCCAGCAGTTTCGGGTTAGCTTTCTTT
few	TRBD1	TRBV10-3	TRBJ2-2	CAISEPTGGTGELFF	TGTGCCATCAGTGAGCCAACAGGGGGCACCGGGGAGCTGTTTTTT
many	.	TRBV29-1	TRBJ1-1	CSVPHTDQAHEAFF	TGCAGCGTTCCTCACACGGACCAGGCCCATGAAGCTTTCTTT
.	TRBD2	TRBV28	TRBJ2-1	CASSFREGLAGVGRYNEQFF	TGTGCCAGCAGTTTTAGAGAGGGACTAGCGGGAGTGGGGCGCTACAATGAGCAGTTCTTC
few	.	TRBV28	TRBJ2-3	CASSGGQLLIDTQYF	TGTGCCAGCAGTGGGGGACAATTGTTAATAGATACGCAGTATTTT
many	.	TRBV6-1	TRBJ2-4	CASRSGIAKNIQYF	TGTGCCAGCAGATCCGGGATTGCCAAAAACATTCAGTACTTC
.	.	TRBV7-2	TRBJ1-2	CASSLLGRSYGYTF	TGTGCCAGCAGCTTACTAGGGCGGTCCTATGGCTACACCTTC
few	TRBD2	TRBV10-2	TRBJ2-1	CASSDPPGLAANEQFF	TGCGCCAGCAGTGATCCTCCGGGACTAGCGGCGAATGAGCAGTTCTTC
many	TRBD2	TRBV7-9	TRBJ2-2	CASSLLAGGRVGELFF	TGTGCCAGCAGCCTCCTAGCGGGAGGTCGAGTCGGGGAGCTGTTTTTT
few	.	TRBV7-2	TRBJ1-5	CASSQSWGSNQPQHF	TGTGCCAGCAGTCAAAGTTGGGGGAGCAATCAGCCCCAGCATTTT
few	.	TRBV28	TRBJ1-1	CASSLGNPNTEAFF	TGTGCCAGCAGTTTAGGGAACCCGAACACTGAAGCTTTCTTT
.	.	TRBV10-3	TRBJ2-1	CAISELRVEQFF	TGTGCCATCAGTGAGCTTAGGGTTGAGCAGTTCTTC
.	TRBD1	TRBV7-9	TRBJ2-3	CASSLKGAGTDTQYF	TGTGCCAGCAGCTTAAAGGGGGCAGGCACAGATACGCAGTATTTT
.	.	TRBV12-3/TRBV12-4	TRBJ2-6	CASGITGLSGANVLTF	TGTGCCAGCGGGATCACAGGTCTCTCTGGGGCCAACGTCCTGACTTTC
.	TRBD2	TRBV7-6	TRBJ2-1	CASSLIKGLAEREGTFEQFF	TGTGCCAGCAGCCTGATAAAGGGACTAGCGGAGAGGGAGGGGACATTTGAGCAGTTCTTC
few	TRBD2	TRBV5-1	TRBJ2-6	CASTGGGLAGANVLTF	TGCGCCAGCACTGGCGGGGGACTAGCTGGGGCCAACGTCCTGACTTTC
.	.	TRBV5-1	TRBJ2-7	CASSLAAAREQYF	TGCGCCAGCAGCTTGGCGGCAGCTCGAGAGCAGTACTTC
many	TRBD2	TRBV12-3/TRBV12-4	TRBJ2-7	CASSLVGREDF	TGTGCCAGCAGTTTAGTCGGGAGGGAGGACTTC
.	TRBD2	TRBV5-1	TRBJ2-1	CASSLGGPSGMGEQFF	TGCGCCAGCAGCTTGGGCGGGCCTAGCGGGATGGGTGAGCAGTTCTTC
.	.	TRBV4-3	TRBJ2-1	CASSQVSTTYNEQFF	TGCGCCAGCAGCCAAGTTTCAACTACTTACAATGAGCAGTTCTTC
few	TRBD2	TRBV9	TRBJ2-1	CASSSASGIEFF	TGTGCCAGCAGCTCCGCCAGCGGGATAGAGTTCTTC
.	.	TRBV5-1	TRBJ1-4	CASSLSGTNEKLFF	TGCGCCAGCAGCCTATCGGGAACTAATGAAAAACTGTTTTTT
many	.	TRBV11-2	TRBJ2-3	CASSFLTFDTQYF	TGTGCCAGCAGCTTTCTGACCTTTGATACGCAGTATTTT
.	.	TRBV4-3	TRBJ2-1	CASSQGGTDEQFF	TGCGCCAGCAGCCAAGGCGGGACGGATGAGCAGTTCTTC